Sequencing of this T cell receptor (beta chain) was carried out in a study of vaccination effects on CD4 cells after COVID-19. The CDR3 has 14 residues. Germline CDR1 and CDR2: SEHNR and FQNEAQ (reference sequence). Trimming stripped 1 base from V and 4 bases from J, with 10 bases between. Produced via immunoSEQ multiplex PCR; TCRdb's table is partial and in-frame only. The repertoire holds about 68,000 clones, with around 80% as singletons. ViraFEST assay sequencing came after antigen-specific CD4+ T cells were expanded with viral peptide pools. Investigators separated out CD4+ T cells once approximately 9 days of culture had passed. Previously uninfected by SARS-CoV-2, the vaccine recipients also showed negative nucleocapsid antibodies. After 1.5 million to 2 million PBMC were placed in each well, they were cultured with approximately 10 IU/ml IL-2 and approximately 9.4 ug/ml peptides. A word on this clone: What it binds is not known.

The sequenced sample was CD4+ T cells from PBMCs cultured with SARS-CoV-2 spike peptides, obtained before COVID-19 vaccination. The sequence was collected from a human donor who received a COVID-19 vaccine. The gene calls are TRBV7-9 and TRBJ1-1; no definite D call. The CDR3 loop reads CASSLEAVSTEAFF. CDR3 in DNA: TGTGCCAGCAGCTTAGAGGCGGTAAGCACTGAAGCTTTCTTT.